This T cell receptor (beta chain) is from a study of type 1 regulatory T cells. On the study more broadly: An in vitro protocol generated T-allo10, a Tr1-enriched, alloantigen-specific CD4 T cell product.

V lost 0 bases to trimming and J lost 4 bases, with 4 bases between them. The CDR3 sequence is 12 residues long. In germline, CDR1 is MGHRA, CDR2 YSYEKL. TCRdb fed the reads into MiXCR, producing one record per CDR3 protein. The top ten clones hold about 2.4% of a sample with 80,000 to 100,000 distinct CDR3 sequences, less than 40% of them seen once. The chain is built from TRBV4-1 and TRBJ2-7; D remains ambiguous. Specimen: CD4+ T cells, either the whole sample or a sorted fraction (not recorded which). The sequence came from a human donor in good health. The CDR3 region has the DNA TGCGCCAGCAGCCAAGATGGTTACGAGCAGTACTTC. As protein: CASSQDGYEQYF.